One sample yielded the 17 T cell receptor beta chains listed below, sequenced in a study of vaccination effects on CD4 cells after COVID-19. Sequencing was preceded by expansion of antigen-specific CD4+ T cells with viral peptide pools in the ViraFEST assay. An approximately ten-day culture period preceded the isolation of CD4+ T cells. This person's SARS-CoV-2 infection, confirmed by PCR, occurred between March and December 2020. The repertoire was sequenced with immunoSEQ multiplex PCR; TCRdb's copy has only in-frame clones and lacks some. The sample holds 30,000 to 40,000 clones; 73% are singletons and the top ten take 30% to 40%. These TCRs are of unknown antigen specificity. The specimen comprised CD4+ T cells from PBMCs cultured with a peptide pool, sampled before COVID-19 vaccination. These receptors were collected from a human donor who had a prior SARS-CoV-2 infection.

This chain uses TRBV2 with TRBJ1-4; 11 nucleotides match TRBD1. The V gene end was trimmed by 6 bases and the J gene end by 8 bases; junction bases not matched to a gene: 11. This CDR3 region has 16 residues. Germline CDR1 and CDR2: SNHLY and FYNNEI. CDR3 residues: CASRGQGARRGEKLFF. CDR3 coding DNA: TGTGCCAGCAGAGGACAGGGGGCGCGGCGGGGAGAAAAACTGTTTTTT.

This clone has a handful of counts. Written as DNA, the CDR3 is TGCGCCAGCAGCTTGGCCGGCTTAAACTCTGGGGCCAACGTCCTGACTTTC. The encoded protein is CASSLAGLNSGANVLTF. J is TRBJ2-6 and V is TRBV5-1; D uncertain. The V gene's germline CDR1 is SGHRS and CDR2 YFSETQ. Trimming took off 0 bases at V and 0 bases at J, with 10 bases between the two ends. The CDR3 spans 17 residues.

This chain connects TRBV7-9 to TRBJ1-1; perhaps TRBD1 as D (5 bases). The CDR3 covers 13 residues. The germline gives CDR1 SEHNR, CDR2 FQNEAQ (reference sequence). V shed 3 bases and J shed 5 bases, with 10 bases lying between them. The CDR3 loop reads CASSFQGGTEAFF. The CDR3 region has the DNA TGTGCCAGCAGCTTCCAGGGAGGGACTGAAGCTTTCTTT.

This sequence joins TRBV6-4 and TRBJ2-4, with TRBD2 matching over 8 bases. Germline V gene data show CDR1 as MRHNA and CDR2 as SNTAGT. The CDR3 length is 17 residues. Unmatched junction bases numbered 6, after V lost 2 bases and J lost 0 bases. The CDR3 DNA reads as TGTGCCAGCAGTGACGGACTAGCCGGAGGAGCCAAAAACATTCAGTACTTC. Protein product: CASSDGLAGGAKNIQYF.

The rearrangement uses TRBV6-5 and TRBJ1-1, with TRBD1 matching 7 bases. V shed 10 bases and J 4 bases; nucleotides not matched to a gene: 12. This CDR3 has 14 amino acids. Germline-derived CDR1 and CDR2 are MNHEY and SVGAGI. DNA for the CDR3: TGTGCCACGCGTTCTGACAGGGTTGGCACTGAAGCTTTCTTT. Its translation is CATRSDRVGTEAFF.

The chain links TRBV28 to TRBJ2-5; 7 nucleotides line up with TRBD1. The CDR3 consists of 14 residues. The V gene end was trimmed by 4 bases and the J gene end by 8 bases; junction bases not matched to a gene: 10. Germline V gene lookup returns CDR1 MDHEN and CDR2 SYDVKM. This CDR3 is CASSSPGTVETQYF. The CDR3 coding sequence is TGTGCCAGCAGTTCCCCCGGGACAGTCGAAACCCAGTACTTC.

The CDR3 loop is CARTAGADTDTQYF. The CDR3, as DNA: TGTGCCCGAACTGCGGGAGCGGACACAGATACGCAGTATTTT. This chain uses TRBV2 with TRBJ2-3; 7 nucleotides agree with TRBD2. The CDR3 has 14 amino acids. Germline V gene lookup returns CDR1 SNHLY and CDR2 FYNNEI. Trimming at V came to 11 bases and at J to 2 bases, leaving 10 bases not matched to a gene. Full variable domain (rest looked up from reference TRBV2 and TRBJ2-3): EPEVTQTPSHQVTQMGQEVILRCVPISNHLYFYWYRQILGQKVEFLVSFYNNEISEKSEIFDDQFSVERPDGSNFTLKIRSTKLEDSAMYFCARTAGADTDTQYFGPGTRLTVL.

V and J are TRBV5-5 and TRBJ2-2; 9 bases map to TRBD2. This CDR3 has 16 amino acids. Trimming cost V 7 bases and J 3 bases; bases outside gene matches: 10. Germline V lookup: CDR1 SGHKS, CDR2 YYEKEE (reference sequence). CDR3 region: CASWLAGVRDTGELFF. Written as DNA, the CDR3 is TGTGCCAGCTGGTTAGCGGGGGTTCGGGACACCGGGGAGCTGTTTTTT. The full variable domain, in which reference TRBV5-5 and TRBJ2-2 provide the parts outside the CDR3, is DAGVTQSPTHLIKTRGQQVTLRCSPISGHKSVSWYQQVLGQGPQFIFQYYEKEERGRGNFPDRFSARQFPNYSSELNVNALLLGDSALYLCASWLAGVRDTGELFFGEGSRLTVL.

The genes are TRBV7-2 and TRBJ1-2; tentatively, D is TRBD1 (6 bases). Germline CDR1 and CDR2: SGHTA and FQGNSA. Trimming shortened V by 1 base and J by 6 bases, and 15 bases separated the two germline ends. The CDR3 loop spans 15 amino acids. The CDR3 DNA follows: TGTGCCAGCAGCTTAGTCGGGGGCGCTGAAGATGGCTACACCTTC. Translating gives CASSLVGGAEDGYTF.

The V gene is TRBV18, the J gene TRBJ1-5; no clear D gene. Per germline, CDR1 KGHSH and CDR2 LQKENI. V was shortened by 3 bases and J by 3 bases, with 12 bases between the two germline ends. The CDR3 sequence is 15 residues long. The CDR3: CASSPDPGYNQPQHF. Here the CDR3 DNA reads TGTGCCAGCTCACCCGATCCGGGGTACAATCAGCCCCAGCATTTT.

CDR3 residues: CASSPWLSSGSRTDTQYF. In nucleotides, the CDR3 is TGTGCCAGCAGCCCTTGGTTGTCTAGCGGGAGCCGCACAGATACGCAGTATTTT. The chain is built from TRBV13 and TRBJ2-3; 10 bases match TRBD2. The germline V gene encodes CDR1 PRHDT and CDR2 FYEKMQ (reference sequence). J lost 1 base, V lost 5 bases, and 12 bases had no gene match. This CDR3 contains 18 residues.

This chain uses TRBV19 with TRBJ2-7, with TRBD1 matching 9 bases. Trimming cost V 4 bases and J 5 bases; bases outside gene matches: 9. Germline V gene data show CDR1 as LNHDA and CDR2 as SQIVND (reference sequence). There are 15 residues in the CDR3. CDR3 region: CASSRGGQGYDEQYF. CDR3 DNA: TGTGCCAGTAGTAGGGGCGGACAGGGGTACGACGAGCAGTACTTC.

The chain employs TRBV18 and TRBJ1-4, with D perhaps matching TRBD1 (5 bases). Trimming cost V 5 bases and J 0 bases, with 7 bases left between them. Germline V lookup: CDR1 KGHSH, CDR2 LQKENI. The CDR3 totals 14 residues. CDR3 in DNA: TGTGCCAGCTCAGGGACGGCAACTAATGAAAAACTGTTTTTT. Its protein is CASSGTATNEKLFF.

The genes are TRBV29-1 and TRBJ1-1; D is uncertain. V was trimmed by 7 bases and J by 3 bases, leaving 15 bases between them. Germline V gene lookup returns CDR1 SQVTM and CDR2 ANQGSEA. This CDR3 is built from 13 residues. The CDR3: CSASPLRDTEAFF. CDR3 nucleotide sequence: TGCAGCGCATCCCCCCTACGGGACACTGAAGCTTTCTTT.

The J gene is TRBJ2-7, the V gene TRBV19; D unclear. The CDR3 runs 14 residues. Trimming pared 5 bases from V and 5 bases from J, leaving 16 bases between. In germline, CDR1 is LNHDA, CDR2 SQIVND (reference sequence). In DNA, the CDR3 is TGTGCCAGTAGTGTCGACGACTTCTACCACGAGCAGTACTTC. Encoded protein: CASSVDDFYHEQYF.

This rearrangement joins TRBV5-1 to TRBJ2-1, with D uncertain. The CDR3 runs to 14 residues. Trimming cost V 0 bases and J 0 bases, with 4 bases left between them. Germline V lookup: CDR1 SGHRS, CDR2 YFSETQ. For the CDR3, the DNA is TGCGCCAGCAGCTTGGGGTTCTCCTACAATGAGCAGTTCTTC. Protein product: CASSLGFSYNEQFF.

CDR3 loop: CASSLADMDTEAFF. CDR3 nucleotide sequence: TGCGCCAGCAGCTTGGCGGATATGGACACTGAAGCTTTCTTT. The chain joins TRBV5-1 to TRBJ1-1; no clear D gene. Germline V lookup: CDR1 SGHRS, CDR2 YFSETQ. The CDR3 runs 14 residues. V was clipped by 0 bases and J by 3 bases, with 9 bases between them.